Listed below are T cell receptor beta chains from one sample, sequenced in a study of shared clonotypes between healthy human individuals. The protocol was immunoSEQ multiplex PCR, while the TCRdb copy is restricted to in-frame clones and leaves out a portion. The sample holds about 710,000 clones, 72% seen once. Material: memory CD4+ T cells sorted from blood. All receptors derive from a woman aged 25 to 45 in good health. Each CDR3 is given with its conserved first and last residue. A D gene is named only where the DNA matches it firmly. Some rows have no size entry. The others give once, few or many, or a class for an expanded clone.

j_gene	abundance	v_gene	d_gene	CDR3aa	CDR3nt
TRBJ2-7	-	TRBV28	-	CASSHPSGTPYEQYF	TGTGCCAGCAGTCACCCGTCCGGGACACCCTACGAGCAGTACTTC
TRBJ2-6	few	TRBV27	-	CASSFWGVGANVLTF	TGTGCCAGCAGTTTTTGGGGGGTTGGGGCCAACGTCCTGACTTTC
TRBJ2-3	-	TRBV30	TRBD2	CAWRPTSGRADTQYF	TGTGCCTGGAGGCCGACTAGCGGGAGGGCAGATACGCAGTATTTT
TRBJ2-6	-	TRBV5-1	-	CASSLVPTDDSGANVLTF	TGCGCCAGCAGCTTGGTTCCGACCGATGACTCTGGGGCCAACGTCCTGACTTTC
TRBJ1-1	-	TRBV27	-	CASSPDGVLNAEAFF	TGTGCCAGCAGTCCGGATGGGGTATTGAATGCTGAAGCTTTCTTT
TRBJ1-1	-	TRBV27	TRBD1	CASSFGQGGTEAFF	TGTGCCAGCAGTTTCGGACAGGGAGGGACTGAAGCTTTCTTT
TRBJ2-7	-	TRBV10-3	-	CAISPVGSKVDEQYF	TGTGCCATCAGCCCTGTGGGTAGCAAAGTCGACGAGCAGTACTTC
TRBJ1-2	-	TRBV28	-	CASNTGHIYGYTF	TGTGCCAGCAATACGGGGCATATCTATGGCTACACCTTC
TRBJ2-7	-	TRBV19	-	CASSSGQGRWSEQYF	TGTGCCAGTAGTTCTGGGCAGGGTAGATGGTCCGAGCAGTACTTC
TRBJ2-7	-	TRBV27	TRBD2	CASSLRWGGTYYEQYF	TGTGCCAGCAGTTTAAGGTGGGGGGGAACGTACTACGAGCAGTACTTC
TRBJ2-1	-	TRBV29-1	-	CSGFLSNEQFF	TGCAGCGGGTTTCTGAGCAATGAGCAGTTCTTC
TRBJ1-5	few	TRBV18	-	CASSPSRAGSQPQHF	TGTGCCAGCTCACCATCCAGGGCTGGTTCTCAGCCCCAGCATTTT
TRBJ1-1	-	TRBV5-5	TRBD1	CASSLTGGRDTEAFF	TGTGCCAGCAGCCTGACAGGGGGTAGGGACACTGAAGCTTTCTTT
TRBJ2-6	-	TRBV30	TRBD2	CAWRGVKAGVDSGANVLTF	TGTGCCTGGAGGGGGGTCAAGGCGGGAGTAGACTCTGGGGCCAACGTCCTGACTTTC
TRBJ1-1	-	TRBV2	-	CASREQVTTEAFF	TGTGCCAGCAGAGAACAGGTGACCACTGAAGCTTTCTTT
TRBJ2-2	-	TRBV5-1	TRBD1	CASNGQGAGTGELFF	TGCGCCAGCAATGGACAGGGGGCGGGCACCGGGGAGCTGTTTTTT
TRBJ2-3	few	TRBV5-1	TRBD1	CASSHGQGVADTQYF	TGCGCCAGCAGCCATGGACAGGGGGTAGCAGATACGCAGTATTTT
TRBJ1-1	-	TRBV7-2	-	CASSLFGEGTEAFF	TGTGCCAGCAGCTTATTTGGGGAAGGCACTGAAGCTTTCTTT
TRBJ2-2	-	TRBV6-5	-	CASSYSIRVIGELFF	TGTGCCAGCAGTTACTCGATTAGGGTGATCGGGGAGCTGTTTTTT
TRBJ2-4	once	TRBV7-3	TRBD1	CASSPGTGWNIQYF	TGTGCCAGCAGTCCCGGGACAGGGTGGAACATTCAGTACTTC
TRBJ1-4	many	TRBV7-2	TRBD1	CASSLKTGTSGKLFF	TGTGCCAGCAGCCTCAAGACAGGGACCTCCGGAAAACTGTTTTTT